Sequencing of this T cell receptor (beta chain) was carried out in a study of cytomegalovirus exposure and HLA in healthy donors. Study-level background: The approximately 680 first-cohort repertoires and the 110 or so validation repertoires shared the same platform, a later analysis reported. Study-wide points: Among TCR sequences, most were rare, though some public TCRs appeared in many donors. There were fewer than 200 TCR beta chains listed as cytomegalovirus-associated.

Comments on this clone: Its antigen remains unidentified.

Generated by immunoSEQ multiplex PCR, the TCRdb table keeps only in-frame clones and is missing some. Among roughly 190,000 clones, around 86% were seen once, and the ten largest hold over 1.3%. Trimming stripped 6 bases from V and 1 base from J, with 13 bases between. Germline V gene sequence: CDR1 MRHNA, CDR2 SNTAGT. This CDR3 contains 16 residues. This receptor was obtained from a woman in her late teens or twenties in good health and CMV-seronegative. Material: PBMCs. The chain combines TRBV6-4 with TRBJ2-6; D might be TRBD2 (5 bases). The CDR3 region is CASSRQSGSGANVLTF. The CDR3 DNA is TGTGCCAGCAGCCGTCAATCGGGGTCTGGGGCCAACGTCCTGACTTTC.